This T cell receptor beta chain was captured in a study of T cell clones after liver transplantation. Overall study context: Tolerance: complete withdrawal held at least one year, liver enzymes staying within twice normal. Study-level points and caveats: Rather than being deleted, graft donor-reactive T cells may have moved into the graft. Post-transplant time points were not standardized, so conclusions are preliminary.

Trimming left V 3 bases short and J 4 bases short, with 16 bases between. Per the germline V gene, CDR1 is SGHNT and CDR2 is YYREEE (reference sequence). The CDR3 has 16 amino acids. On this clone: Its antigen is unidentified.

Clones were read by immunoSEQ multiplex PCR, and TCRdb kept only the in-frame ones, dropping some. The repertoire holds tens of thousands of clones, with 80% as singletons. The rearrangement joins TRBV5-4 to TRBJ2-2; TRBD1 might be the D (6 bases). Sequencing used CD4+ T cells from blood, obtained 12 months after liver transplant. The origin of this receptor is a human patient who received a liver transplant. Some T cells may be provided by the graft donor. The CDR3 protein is CASSSQAAGVTGELFF. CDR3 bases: TGTGCCAGCAGCTCCCAGGCGGCAGGGGTCACCGGGGAGCTGTTTTTT.